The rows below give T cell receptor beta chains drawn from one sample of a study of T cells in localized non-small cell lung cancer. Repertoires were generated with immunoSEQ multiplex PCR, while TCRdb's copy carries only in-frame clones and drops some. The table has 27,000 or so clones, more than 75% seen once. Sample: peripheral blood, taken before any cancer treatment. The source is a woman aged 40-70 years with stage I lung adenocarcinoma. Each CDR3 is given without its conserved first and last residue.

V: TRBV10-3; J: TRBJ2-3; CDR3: AISRAGGTDTQY
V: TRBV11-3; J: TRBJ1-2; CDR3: ASSLEGRRGDYGYT
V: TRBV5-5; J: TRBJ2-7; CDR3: ASSLGWTGSREQY
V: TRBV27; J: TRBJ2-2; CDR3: ASSLQGRAGELF
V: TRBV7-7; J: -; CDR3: ASSIVRGAGYEQY
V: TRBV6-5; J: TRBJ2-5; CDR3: ASSPLMVGETQY
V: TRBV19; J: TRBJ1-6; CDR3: ASSATARDSPLH
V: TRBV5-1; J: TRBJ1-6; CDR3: ASSLTGQDNSPLH
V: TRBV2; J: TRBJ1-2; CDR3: ASGGQGQSIDNNYGYT
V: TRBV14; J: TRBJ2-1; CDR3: ASSLTGQSSYNEQF
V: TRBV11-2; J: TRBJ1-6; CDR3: ASSFQTGVNSPLH
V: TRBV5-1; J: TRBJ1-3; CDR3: ASSLQSVLPGNTIY
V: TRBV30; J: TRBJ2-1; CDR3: AWSWRGDHEQF
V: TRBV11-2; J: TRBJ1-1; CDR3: ASSLEPGMNTEAF
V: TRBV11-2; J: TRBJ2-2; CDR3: AAGGLAGVNTGELF
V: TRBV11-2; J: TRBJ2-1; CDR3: ASSLTGFFTYNEQF
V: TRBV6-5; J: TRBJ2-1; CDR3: ASSYLSGGAWDEQF
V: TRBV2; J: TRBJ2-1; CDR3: ASKQTGPGGF
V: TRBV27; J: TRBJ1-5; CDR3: ASFRGGQNPYSNQPQH
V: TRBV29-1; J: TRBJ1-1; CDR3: SVESPGETEAF
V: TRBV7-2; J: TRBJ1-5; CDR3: ASSLGGGAHQPQH
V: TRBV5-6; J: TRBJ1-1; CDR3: ASSPRRGSTEAF
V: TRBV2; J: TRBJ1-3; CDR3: ASSRQGSSGNTIY
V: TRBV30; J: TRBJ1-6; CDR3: AWSSDRGNSPLH
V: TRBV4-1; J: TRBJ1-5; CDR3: ASSPLPRLYSNQPQH
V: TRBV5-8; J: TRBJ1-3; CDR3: ASSFPVRSGNTIY
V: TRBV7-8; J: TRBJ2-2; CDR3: ASNPGGPTGELF
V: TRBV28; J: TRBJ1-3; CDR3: ASSPYSGNTIY
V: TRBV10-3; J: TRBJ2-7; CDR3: AISEGAEQY
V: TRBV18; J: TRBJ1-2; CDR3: ASSLNTGNSGDGYT
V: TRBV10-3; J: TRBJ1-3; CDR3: AIRPPGQRGNTIY
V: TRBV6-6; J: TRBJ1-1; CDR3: ASRAGRNTEAF
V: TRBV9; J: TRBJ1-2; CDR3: ASTGGTDGYT
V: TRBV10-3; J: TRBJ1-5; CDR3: AISKDRGGDQPQH
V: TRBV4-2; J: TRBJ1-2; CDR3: ASSQVGQGFDGYT
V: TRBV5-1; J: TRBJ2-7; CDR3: ATSEGGPSEQY
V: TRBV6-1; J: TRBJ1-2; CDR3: ASTQDRVNGYT
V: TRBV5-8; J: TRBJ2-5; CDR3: ASSSNVAVKGETQY
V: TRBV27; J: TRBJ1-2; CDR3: ASGRNLHQGDYGYT
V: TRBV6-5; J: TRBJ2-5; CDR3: ASSYSDRGLGETQY
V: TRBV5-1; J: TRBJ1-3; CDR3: ASSPGQVQPIY
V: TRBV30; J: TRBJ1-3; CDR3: AWRSVSGNTIY
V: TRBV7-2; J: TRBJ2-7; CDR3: ASSSGRGRPYEQY
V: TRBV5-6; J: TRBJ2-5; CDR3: ASSLPGGGMRGGTQY
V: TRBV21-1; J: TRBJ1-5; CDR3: ASSTTGGVLGNQPQH
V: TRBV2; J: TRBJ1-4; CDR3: ASRARSSVANEKLF
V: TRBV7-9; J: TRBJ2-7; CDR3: ASSLFPSSYEQY
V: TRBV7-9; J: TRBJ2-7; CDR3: ASSWLGGEQY
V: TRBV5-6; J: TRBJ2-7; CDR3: ASSLSGQGYNEQY
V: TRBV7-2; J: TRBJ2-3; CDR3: ASSLEASGGSTDTQY
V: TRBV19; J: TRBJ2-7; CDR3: ASSIALGSYEQY
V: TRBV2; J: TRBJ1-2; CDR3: ASSEETGTVHGYT
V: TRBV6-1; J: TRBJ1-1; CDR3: ASTPGGFGTEAF
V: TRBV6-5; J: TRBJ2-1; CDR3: ASSYGGHKF
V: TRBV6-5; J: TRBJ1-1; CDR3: ASSRTGGMAEAF